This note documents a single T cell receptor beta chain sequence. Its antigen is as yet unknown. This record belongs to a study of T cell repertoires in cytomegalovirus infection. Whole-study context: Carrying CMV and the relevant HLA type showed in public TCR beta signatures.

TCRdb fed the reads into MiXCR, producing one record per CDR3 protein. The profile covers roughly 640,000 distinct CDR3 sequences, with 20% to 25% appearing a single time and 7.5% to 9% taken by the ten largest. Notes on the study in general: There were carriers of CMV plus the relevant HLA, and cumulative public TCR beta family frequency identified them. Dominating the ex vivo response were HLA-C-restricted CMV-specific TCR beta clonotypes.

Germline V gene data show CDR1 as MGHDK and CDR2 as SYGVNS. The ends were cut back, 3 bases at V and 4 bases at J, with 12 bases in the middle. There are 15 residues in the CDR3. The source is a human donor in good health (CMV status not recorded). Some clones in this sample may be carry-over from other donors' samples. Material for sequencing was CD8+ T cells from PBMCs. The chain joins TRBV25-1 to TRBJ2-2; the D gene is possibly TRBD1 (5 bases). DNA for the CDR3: TGTGCCAGCAGTGAGCGGCAGGGCCCCACCGGGGAGCTGTTTTTT. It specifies CASSERQGPTGELFF.